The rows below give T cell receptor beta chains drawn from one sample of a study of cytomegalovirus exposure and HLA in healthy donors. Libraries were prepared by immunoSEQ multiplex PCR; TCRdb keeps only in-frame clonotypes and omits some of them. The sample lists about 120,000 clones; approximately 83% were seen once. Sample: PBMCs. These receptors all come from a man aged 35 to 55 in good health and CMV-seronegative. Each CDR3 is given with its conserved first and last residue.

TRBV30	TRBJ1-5	CAWSFSDRSNQPQHF
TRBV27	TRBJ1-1	CASSFGRSRDNTEAFF
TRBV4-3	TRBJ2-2	CASSQDAWGRELFF
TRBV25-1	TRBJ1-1	CASRPIRGEYTEAFF
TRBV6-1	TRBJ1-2	CASSEAGGKGGPGGYTF
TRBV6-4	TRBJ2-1	CASSPGAGVHNEQFF
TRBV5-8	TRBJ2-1	CASSSWTGGANEQFF
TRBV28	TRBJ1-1	CASRLTGMNTEAFF
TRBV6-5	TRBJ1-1	CASSPTGSNTEAFF
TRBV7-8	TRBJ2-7	CASSSTIAGAFYEQYF
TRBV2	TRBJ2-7	CASSEFRGSGEQYF
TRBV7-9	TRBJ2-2	CASSLASDTGELFF
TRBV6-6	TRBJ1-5	CATSRGQGQPQHF
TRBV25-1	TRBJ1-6	CASSTGQGRSPLHF
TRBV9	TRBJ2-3	CASSVVPSTDTQYF
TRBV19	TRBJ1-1	CASKSKGRNTEAFF
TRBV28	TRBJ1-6	CASSSRDRASPLHF
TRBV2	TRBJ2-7	CASRGTGETHEQYF
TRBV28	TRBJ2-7	CASSLGSRGAYEQYF
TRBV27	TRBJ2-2	CASGTVLNTGELFF
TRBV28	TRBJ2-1	CASTPGERRPPEQFF
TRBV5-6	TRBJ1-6	CASSLGHLNSPLHF
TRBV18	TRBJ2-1	CASSPGLTGSREFF
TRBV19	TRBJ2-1	CASSPLNSGGYNEQFF
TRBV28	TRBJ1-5	CASYTSSNQPQHF
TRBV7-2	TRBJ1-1	CASTLLDSGYTEAFF
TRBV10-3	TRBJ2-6	CAISEASPESSGANVLTF
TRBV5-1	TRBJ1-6	CASSFTGTGNNSPLHF
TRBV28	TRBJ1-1	CASSYRQGVYTEAFF
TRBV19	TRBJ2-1	CASGPGTGGNEQFF
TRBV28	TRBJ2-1	CASSSVTGNNEQFF
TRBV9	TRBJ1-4	CASSAYVSNEKLFF
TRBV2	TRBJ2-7	CASSLRGSYEQYF